Below, one TCR beta chain is given with its context. Reverse transcription used 0.5 to 1 ug RNA and random hexamers. TCRdb reprocessed the immunoSEQ multiplex PCR reads with MiXCR, giving one entry per CDR3 protein. The sample lists about 190,000 distinct CDR3 sequences, around 95% occurring once. Sequencing of TCR beta was performed on blood CD8+ and CD4+ T cells. The CDR3 spans 19 residues. Germline CDR1 and CDR2: LGHNA and YNFKEQ. V trimming: 2 bases; J trimming: 2 bases; junction bases outside the gene matches: 9. The sample originates from a study of CD8 T cells in Susac syndrome. This chain links TRBV4-2 with TRBJ2-3; 14 nucleotides match TRBD2. Sample: CD4+ T cells from PBMCs. The source is a human donor with Susac syndrome. CDR3 region: CASSQRRLAGGLITDTQYF. In DNA, the CDR3 is TGTGCCAGCAGCCAACGCAGACTAGCGGGGGGGCTTATCACAGATACGCAGTATTTT.